The 28 T cell receptor beta chains below were found in one sample sequenced in a study of graft-versus-host responses after intestinal transplantation. TCRdb's table, derived via immunoSEQ multiplex PCR, lists solely in-frame clones and lacks some. The sample contains about 15,000 clones, around 87% of which appear only once. Material: bone marrow, obtained more than 120 days after intestinal transplantation. These receptors all stem from a human patient who received an intestinal transplant, so some T cells may come from the graft donor.

The chain employs TRBV25-1 and TRBJ1-2, with 7 bases that match TRBD1. The CDR3 loop spans 13 amino acids. The junction had 4 bases not matched to a gene; V was cut back by 6 bases and J by 3 bases. From germline, CDR1 is MGHDK and CDR2 SYGVNS. The CDR3 DNA reads as TGTGCCAGCAGCCCCAGGGGGTACTATGGCTACACCTTC. This codes for CASSPRGYYGYTF.

J is TRBJ1-6 and V is TRBV27; 8 bases map to TRBD1. CDR3 length equals 13 residues. V lost 9 bases, J lost 6 bases, and 4 bases stayed unmatched. Germline CDR1 reads MNHEY; CDR2 reads SMNVEV (reference sequence). CDR3 coding DNA: TGTGCCAGTACCGGGACAGGTAATTCACCCCTCCACTTT. Translation gives CASTGTGNSPLHF.

The V call is TRBV30, the J call TRBJ1-1; no firm D call. V was cut by 3 bases and J by 3 bases, with 17 bases left in between. The CDR3 spans 15 residues. Germline CDR1 and CDR2: GTSNPN and SVGIG (reference sequence). For the CDR3, the DNA is TGTGCCTGGAGCACGGAATTCATTGTCGACACTGAAGCTTTCTTT. Amino acids: CAWSTEFIVDTEAFF. The full variable domain, in which reference TRBV30 and TRBJ1-1 provide the parts outside the CDR3, is SQTIHQWPATLVQPVGSPLSLECTVEGTSNPNLYWYRQAAGRGLQLLFYSVGIGQISSEVPQNLSASRPQDRQFILSSKKLLLSDSGFYLCAWSTEFIVDTEAFFGQGTRLTVV.

The V gene is TRBV19, the J gene TRBJ2-2; D possibly corresponds to TRBD2 (7 bases). V gave up 3 bases and J gave up 3 bases, with 14 bases separating them. CDR3 length equals 16 residues. The germline gives CDR1 LNHDA, CDR2 SQIVND (reference sequence). The CDR3 bases are TGTGCCAGTAGTATGGGGGGGCGGTCAGACACCGGGGAGCTGTTTTTT. Translated, it gives CASSMGGRSDTGELFF.

This clone has only one observation. This chain uses TRBV30 with TRBJ1-3; 8 nucleotides line up with TRBD1. The CDR3 consists of 17 residues. Germline CDR1 is GTSNPN and CDR2 is SVGIG (reference sequence). The ends lost 2 bases at V and 0 bases at J; junction bases unmatched: 9. The CDR3 DNA follows: TGTGCCTGGAGTTCGGCAGGGGGCTTATCCTCTGGAAACACCATATATTTT. Translation: CAWSSAGGLSSGNTIYF.

This chain uses TRBV28 with TRBJ2-3; D perhaps matches TRBD2 (5 bases). V dropped 5 bases and J dropped 5 bases, with 8 bases sitting between them. This CDR3 is built from 12 residues. The germline gives CDR1 MDHEN, CDR2 SYDVKM. DNA of the CDR3: TGTGCCAGCAGTCGCGAGGGAGATACGCAGTATTTT. Its translation: CASSREGDTQYF.

This clone turned up a few times. The chain links TRBV10-3 to TRBJ2-6; a weak D match, TRBD2 (5 bases). V was trimmed by 0 bases and J by 3 bases, leaving 6 bases between them. Germline V gene data show CDR1 as ENHRY and CDR2 as SYGVKD. CDR3 length equals 15 residues. The CDR3 bases are TGTGCCATCAGTGAGTCTGAGGGTGGGGCCAACGTCCTGACTTTC. Its protein product is CAISESEGGANVLTF.

This clone was observed a single time. The V gene is TRBV6-5, the J gene TRBJ2-2; D remains unclear. V shed 0 bases and J shed 7 bases, with 6 bases lying between them. The CDR3 has 13 amino acids. The germline V gene encodes CDR1 MNHEY and CDR2 SVGAGI. In nucleotides, the CDR3 is TGTGCCAGCAGTTACTCGTCTATCGGGGAGCTGTTTTTT. Protein sequence: CASSYSSIGELFF.

The rearrangement uses TRBV6-4 and TRBJ1-6, with TRBD1 matching over 9 bases. V lost 0 bases to trimming and J lost 6 bases; unmatched junction nucleotides: 0. The germline V gene encodes CDR1 MRHNA and CDR2 SNTAGT. This CDR3 is built from 15 residues. The CDR3 nucleotides read TGTGCCAGCAGTGACTCGACAGGGGGTAATTCACCCCTCCACTTT. This sequence encodes CASSDSTGGNSPLHF.

The CDR3 DNA follows: TGTGCCAGCAGCTTGAGTGGTGGAAATCAGCCCCAGCATTTT. Its translation is CASSLSGGNQPQHF. The V and J genes are TRBV7-3 and TRBJ1-5; no clear D gene. This CDR3 contains 14 residues. Germline loops: CDR1 SGHTA, CDR2 FQGTGA. V was trimmed by 3 bases and J by 4 bases, leaving 10 bases between them. Variable domain in full (rest from reference TRBV7-3 and TRBJ1-5): GAGVSQTPSNKVTEKGKYVELRCDPISGHTALYWYRQSLGQGPEFLIYFQGTGAADDSGLPNDRFFAVRPEGSVSTLKIQRTERGDSAVYLCASSLSGGNQPQHFGDGTRLSIL.

This chain joins TRBV5-6 and TRBJ2-1; tentative D call: TRBD1 (5 bases). This CDR3 contains 17 residues. Germline CDR1 SGHDT, CDR2 YYEEEE. The V end lost 3 bases, the J end lost 5 bases, and 21 bases lay between the germline ends. CDR3 sequence reads: CASSSLISQGSDNEQFF. For the CDR3, the DNA is TGTGCCAGCAGCTCCCTCATAAGTCAGGGATCAGACAATGAGCAGTTCTTC.

The chain joins TRBV30 to TRBJ2-1; 7 bases fit TRBD1. Germline-derived CDR1 and CDR2 are GTSNPN and SVGIG (reference sequence). V shed 1 base and J 6 bases; nucleotides not matched to a gene: 3. The CDR3 length is 13 residues. The CDR3 is CAWSAPGGNEQFF. The CDR3 coding sequence is TGTGCCTGGAGTGCCCCAGGGGGCAATGAGCAGTTCTTC.

CDR3 region: CASSLENRGILFF. CDR3 DNA: TGTGCCAGCAGCTTAGAGAACAGGGGGATACTGTTTTTT. The chain couples TRBV7-9 to TRBJ1-4; 8 nucleotides line up with TRBD1. This CDR3 comprises 13 residues. The ends lost 1 base at V and 13 bases at J; junction bases unmatched: 5. CDR1 SEHNR and CDR2 FQNEAQ come from the germline V gene (reference sequence).

The chain employs TRBV9 and TRBJ2-7; D is possibly TRBD1 (6 bases). The germline V and J ends were trimmed by 0 bases and 4 bases, with 20 bases remaining between them. The CDR3 runs to 17 residues. Germline V gene lookup returns CDR1 SGDLS and CDR2 YYNGEE. The CDR3 DNA reads TGTGCCAGCAGCGTAGACCCGGGGCAGGGGATCAGGTACGAGCAGTACTTC. Amino acids: CASSVDPGQGIRYEQYF. Complete variable domain (other parts from reference TRBV9 and TRBJ2-7): DSGVTQTPKHLITATGQRVTLRCSPRSGDLSVYWYQQSLDQGLQFLIQYYNGEERAKGNILERFSAQQFPDLHSELNLSSLELGDSALYFCASSVDPGQGIRYEQYFGPGTRLTVT.

The chain employs TRBV7-8 and TRBJ2-7; D not resolved. Germline V CDR1 and CDR2: SGHVS, FQNEAQ. V was trimmed by 3 bases and J by 0 bases, leaving 0 bases between them. The CDR3 loop spans 11 amino acids. CDR3 region: CASSFSYEQYF. The CDR3 DNA follows: TGTGCCAGCAGCTTCTCCTACGAGCAGTACTTC.

The V call is TRBV7-9, the J call TRBJ1-4, with 9 bases matching TRBD1. Germline V lookup: CDR1 SEHNR, CDR2 FQNEAQ (reference sequence). This CDR3 is 15 amino acids long. J gave up 7 bases and V 3 bases, and 6 bases lay outside the gene matches. CDR3 sequence (DNA): TGTGCCAGCAGCTTGGGACAGGGTACGGGTGAAAAACTGTTTTTT. Residues: CASSLGQGTGEKLFF.

The rearrangement links TRBV14 to TRBJ2-1; 7 bases are shared with TRBD2. CDR1 is SGHDN, CDR2 FVKESK, per germline. The CDR3 runs 18 residues. The ends lost 4 bases at V and 3 bases at J; junction bases unmatched: 15. CDR3 region: CASSPWTISGLYYNEQFF. Written as DNA, the CDR3 is TGTGCCAGCAGCCCTTGGACTATTAGCGGGCTCTACTACAATGAGCAGTTCTTC.

The CDR3, as DNA: TGCAGCGTCGTCAAGGACAGGGTATCCGAAGCTTTCTTT. Protein: CSVVKDRVSEAFF. This sequence joins TRBV29-1 and TRBJ1-1, with 8 bases matching TRBD1. Germline V gene data show CDR1 as SQVTM and CDR2 as ANQGSEA. CDR3 length: 13 amino acids. J was trimmed by 8 bases and V by 6 bases; bases with no gene match: 11.

The CDR3 loop reads CASSHLPSGGSNQPQHF. The CDR3 coding sequence is TGCGCCAGCAGCCATCTTCCATCGGGGGGTTCAAATCAGCCCCAGCATTTT. The rearrangement uses TRBV4-1 and TRBJ1-5; D possibly corresponds to TRBD1 (5 bases). This CDR3 region has 17 residues. Germline loops: CDR1 MGHRA, CDR2 YSYEKL. The V end lost 3 bases, the J end lost 4 bases, and 19 bases lay between the germline ends.

This clone occurred once. CDR3 residues: CASRNTGELFF. The CDR3 nucleotides are TGTGCCAGCAGGAACACCGGGGAGCTGTTTTTT. V usage is TRBV27 and J usage is TRBJ2-2; D gene uncertain. Germline V CDR1 and CDR2: MNHEY, SMNVEV (reference sequence). The V and J ends lost 6 bases and 1 base respectively, with 0 bases between them. This CDR3 contains 11 residues.

The rearrangement links TRBV28 to TRBJ2-5; no firm D call. The length of the CDR3 is 12 residues. Per the germline V gene, CDR1 is MDHEN and CDR2 is SYDVKM. V lost 3 bases and J lost 5, with 7 bases in between. This CDR3 reads CASSFELETQYF. As DNA, the CDR3 is TGTGCCAGCAGTTTTGAACTCGAGACCCAGTACTTC.

This chain connects TRBV7-9 to TRBJ2-5; D call uncertain. Trimming took 1 base from V and 1 from J, leaving 10 bases between them. This CDR3 has 15 residues. CDR1 and CDR2 (germline): SEHNR, FQNEAQ (reference sequence). CDR3 in amino acids: CASSLGEGIQETQYF. The CDR3 nucleotides are TGTGCCAGCAGCTTAGGGGAAGGGATCCAAGAGACCCAGTACTTC.

This chain links TRBV9 with TRBJ2-1, with TRBD2 identical over 12 bases. CDR3 length: 16 residues. Germline CDR1 is SGDLS and CDR2 is YYNGEE. Trimming at V came to 1 base and at J to 3 bases, leaving 2 bases not matched to a gene. CDR3 bases: TGTGCCAGCAGCGTACAGGGACTAGCGGGCTACAATGAGCAGTTCTTC. Translation gives CASSVQGLAGYNEQFF.

The rearrangement links TRBV28 to TRBJ1-4; D is perhaps TRBD1 (5 bases). Looked up from germline, CDR1 is MDHEN and CDR2 is SYDVKM. CDR3 length: 14 residues. Trimming removed 6 bases from V and 10 bases from J, with 18 bases in between. The CDR3 spells CASSPGGGSGKLFF. Written as DNA, the CDR3 is TGTGCCAGCAGCCCCGGGGGTGGGTCGGGAAAACTGTTTTTT.

J is TRBJ2-7 and V is TRBV6-6; D is ambiguous. CDR1 is MNHNY, CDR2 SVGAGI, per germline (reference sequence). V was pared by 4 bases and J by 7 bases, with 17 bases between. CDR3 length equals 14 residues. Here the CDR3 DNA reads TGTGCCAGCAGTTTAGGCATAGGGAAGGGTGAGCAGTACTTC. Protein: CASSLGIGKGEQYF.

The chain links TRBV27 to TRBJ2-1, with D unclear. The CDR3 is made up of 15 amino acids. The germline V gene has CDR1 MNHEY and CDR2 SMNVEV (reference sequence). V was pared by 4 bases and J by 5 bases, with 15 bases between. This CDR3 is CASSSPRLAHNEQFF. The CDR3 nucleotides are TGTGCCAGCAGTTCCCCTCGGTTAGCCCACAATGAGCAGTTCTTC.

V and J are TRBV6-6 and TRBJ1-2, with D perhaps matching TRBD1 (5 bases). The CDR3 extends over 11 amino acids. Trimming left V 10 bases short and J 8 bases short, with 14 bases between. Germline V lookup: CDR1 MNHNY, CDR2 SVGAGI (reference sequence). DNA for the CDR3: TGTGCCACCCATGGTCAGGGAGGCTACACCTTC. It yields the protein CATHGQGGYTF.

The rearrangement links TRBV29-1 to TRBJ2-1; the D is unclear. The V end lost 4 bases, the J end lost 7 bases, and 11 bases lay between the germline ends. Germline CDR1 SQVTM, CDR2 ANQGSEA. CDR3 length: 12 residues. As DNA, the CDR3 is TGCAGCGTTGGGAAGGATAGGAATGAGCAGTTCTTC. Its translation: CSVGKDRNEQFF.